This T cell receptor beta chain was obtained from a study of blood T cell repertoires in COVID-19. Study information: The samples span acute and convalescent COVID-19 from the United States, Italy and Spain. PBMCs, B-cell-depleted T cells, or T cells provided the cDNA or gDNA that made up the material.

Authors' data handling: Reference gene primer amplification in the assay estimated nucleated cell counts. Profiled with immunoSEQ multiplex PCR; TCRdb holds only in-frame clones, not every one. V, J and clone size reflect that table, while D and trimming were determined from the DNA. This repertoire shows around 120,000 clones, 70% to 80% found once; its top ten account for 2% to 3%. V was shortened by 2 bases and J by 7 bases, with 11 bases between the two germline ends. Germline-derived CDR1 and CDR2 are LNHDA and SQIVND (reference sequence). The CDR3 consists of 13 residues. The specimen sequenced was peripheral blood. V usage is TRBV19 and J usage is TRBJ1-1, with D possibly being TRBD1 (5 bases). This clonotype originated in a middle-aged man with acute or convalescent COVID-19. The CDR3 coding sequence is TGTGCCAGTAGTATACAAACAGGCATTGAAGCTTTCTTT. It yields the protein CASSIQTGIEAFF.